These 9 T cell receptor beta chains came from one sample sequenced in a study of blood T cell repertoires in COVID-19. Some clones are missing from TCRdb's copy, which holds only in-frame ones; the method was immunoSEQ multiplex PCR. The sample has over 200,000 clones, about nine tenths seen once. The sequenced sample consisted of peripheral blood. The receptors were gathered from a man in his thirties or forties who had recovered from COVID-19.

The chain links TRBV3-1 (or the pseudogene TRBV3-2) to TRBJ1-5; TRBD1 matches at 7 bases. CDR1 LGHDT and CDR2 YNNKEL come from the germline V gene (reference sequence). The CDR3 consists of 16 residues. Losses at the gene ends were 4 bases for V and 5 bases for J; bases not matched to a gene: 11. The CDR3 spells CASSPNRGRAYQPQHF. The CDR3 DNA reads as TGTGCCAGCAGCCCGAACAGGGGAAGGGCCTATCAGCCCCAGCATTTT.

This clone was picked up one time. The rearrangement joins TRBV2 to TRBJ1-2, with D hard to call. The CDR3 extends over 12 amino acids. Trimming shortened V by 2 bases and J by 7 bases, and 8 bases separated the two germline ends. Germline values: CDR1 SNHLY, CDR2 FYNNEI. The CDR3 loop is CASSELAGGYTF. CDR3 nucleotide sequence: TGTGCCAGCAGTGAACTGGCTGGTGGCTACACCTTC.

V is TRBV4-1 and J is TRBJ2-3, with 10 positions matching TRBD1. The germline gives CDR1 MGHRA, CDR2 YSYEKL. The junction had 4 bases not matched to a gene; V was cut back by 4 bases and J by 6 bases. The CDR3 totals 14 residues. The CDR3 DNA reads TGCGCCAGCAGCCGAGGACAGGGGGTTGATACGCAGTATTTT. Residues: CASSRGQGVDTQYF.

V gene TRBV7-2 combines with J gene TRBJ2-6; TRBD1 aligns across 9 bases. The germline gives CDR1 SGHTA, CDR2 FQGNSA. J lost 3 bases, V lost 5 bases, and 8 bases had no gene match. CDR3 length: 17 residues. The CDR3 spells CASSRTGALGGANVLTF. CDR3 DNA sequence: TGTGCCAGCAGCCGGACAGGGGCTTTGGGTGGGGCCAACGTCCTGACTTTC.

J is TRBJ2-1 and V is TRBV5-8; D perhaps matches TRBD1 (6 bases). The germline CDR1 and CDR2 sequences are SGHTS and YDEGEE. Between the trimmed V and J ends, which lost 3 bases and 5 bases, there was a span of 9 bases. The CDR3 covers 13 residues. The CDR3 spells CASSYRVNNEQFF. In DNA form, the CDR3 reads TGTGCCAGCAGCTACAGGGTAAACAATGAGCAGTTCTTC.

This clone came up once. The rearrangement uses TRBV24-1 and TRBJ2-1; the match to TRBD2 covers 8 bases. The trim removed 0 bases at V and 7 bases at J, leaving 10 bases unmatched. Looked up from germline, CDR1 is KGHDR and CDR2 is SFDVKD. This CDR3 is built from 17 residues. The CDR3 sequence is CATSDLEPSGGSNEQFF. The CDR3 DNA reads as TGTGCCACCAGTGATTTGGAGCCCAGCGGGGGATCGAATGAGCAGTTCTTC.

The CDR3 region has the DNA TGTGCCAGCAGTTACTCGATGGAAGGGGGCCCCTATGGCTACACCTTC. It encodes CASSYSMEGGPYGYTF. The V gene is TRBV6-5, the J gene TRBJ1-2; 7 nucleotides align to TRBD1. J was trimmed by 4 bases and V by 0 bases; bases with no gene match: 8. CDR1 and CDR2 (germline): MNHEY, SVGAGI. This CDR3 has 16 amino acids.

This chain joins TRBV5-1 and TRBJ2-2, with D unresolved. The CDR3 loop spans 12 amino acids. Germline V gene data show CDR1 as SGHRS and CDR2 as YFSETQ. Trimming pared 4 bases from V and 5 bases from J, leaving 6 bases between. CDR3 in amino acids: CASSVRTGELFF. The CDR3 nucleotides read TGCGCCAGCAGCGTTAGAACCGGGGAGCTGTTTTTT. Using reference TRBV5-1 and TRBJ2-2 for the parts outside the CDR3, the full variable domain is KAGVTQTPRYLIKTRGQQVTLSCSPISGHRSVSWYQQTPGQGLQFLFEYFSETQRNKGNFPGRFSGRQFSNSRSEMNVSTLELGDSALYLCASSVRTGELFFGEGSRLTVL.

V gene TRBV19 combines with J gene TRBJ1-2, with D perhaps TRBD1 (6 bases). Per the germline V gene, CDR1 is LNHDA and CDR2 is SQIVND (reference sequence). Trimming removed 3 bases from V and 6 bases from J, with 20 bases in between. The CDR3 spans 16 residues. In DNA, the CDR3 is TGTGCCAGTAGTATTTTTCAGGACGGGGGGCATCATGGCTACACCTTC. Encoded protein: CASSIFQDGGHHGYTF.